The present T cell receptor beta chain was sequenced within a study of T cell responses to AZD1222 COVID-19 vaccine. Clones were sequenced by immunoSEQ multiplex PCR, and TCRdb holds only the in-frame ones, with some missing. Of fewer than 30,000 clones detected, 85% to 90% appear once; the ten largest clones hold 6.5% to 10%. This clone was seen only a few times. The antigen remains unidentified. Study outcomes and limitations: The sample set comprised mostly white British donors with more females, and clonal diversity was possibly underestimated. A rise in Spike-specific TCR breadth and depth followed two AZD1222 doses.

Sequencing was performed on peripheral blood, taken 28 days after the second AZD1222 dose. The sequence derives from an adult who received the AZD1222 COVID-19 vaccine.

CDR3 DNA sequence: TGTGCCTGTGGACCGGGTAGTCGCGAAAAACTGTTTTTT. It codes for CACGPGSREKLFF. The V gene is TRBV30, the J gene TRBJ1-4; D is unclear. This CDR3 contains 13 residues. Trimming removed 6 bases at V and 8 bases at J, with 16 bases between. Germline V gene sequence: CDR1 GTSNPN, CDR2 SVGIG (reference sequence).